This is a list of T cell receptor beta chains from one sample in a study of blood T cell repertoires in COVID-19. Assay used: immunoSEQ multiplex PCR; TCRdb lists only in-frame clones, some missing. The table records some 250,000 clones, 81% of them present only once. The sample consisted of peripheral blood. Receptor source: a woman of 80 years or more with acute or convalescent COVID-19. The CDR3 runs from the conserved cysteine through the conserved F or W. The D gene is left open where the match is weak. Clone size is stated in some rows and not others, as once, few, many or a class when expanded.

j_call	v_call	cdr3_length	d_call	clone_size	cdr3_aa	cdr3_nt
TRBJ1-3	TRBV6-5	14	TRBD1	NA	CASSRQGSGNTIYF	TGTGCCAGCAGTCGACAGGGCTCTGGAAACACCATATATTTT
TRBJ2-2	TRBV14	14	NA	once	CASSHVRGPGELFF	TGTGCCAGCAGCCACGTTCGAGGCCCCGGGGAGCTGTTTTTT
TRBJ1-4	TRBV25-1	13	NA	NA	CASSTSGAEKLFF	TGTGCCAGCAGCACGTCAGGGGCTGAAAAACTGTTTTTT
TRBJ2-3	TRBV18	14	NA	NA	CASSPVLGTDTQYF	TGTGCCAGCTCACCGGTACTAGGCACAGATACGCAGTATTTT
TRBJ1-2	TRBV6-5	16	TRBD1	NA	CASSYHTGTGTYGYTF	TGTGCCAGCAGTTACCATACCGGGACAGGGACCTATGGCTACACCTTC
TRBJ2-3	TRBV4-2	15	TRBD2	NA	CASSRAGGATDTQYF	TGTGCCAGCAGCCGTGCGGGAGGCGCTACAGATACGCAGTATTTT
TRBJ2-4	TRBV30	17	TRBD2	NA	CAWSPKSTSGMKNIQYF	TGTGCCTGGAGCCCAAAGTCGACTAGCGGGATGAAAAACATTCAGTACTTC
TRBJ1-4	TRBV5-1	15	TRBD1	NA	CASSLGDSYNEKLFF	TGCGCCAGCAGCTTGGGGGACAGCTATAATGAAAAACTGTTTTTT
TRBJ2-1	TRBV27	15	TRBD1	NA	CASTKGQGSYNEQFF	TGTGCCAGCACCAAGGGACAGGGCTCCTACAATGAGCAGTTCTTC
TRBJ1-6	TRBV6-1	16	NA	NA	CASSGLFPGTTSPLHF	TGTGCCAGCAGTGGCCTCTTTCCCGGGACAACTTCACCCCTCCACTTT
TRBJ1-5	TRBV2	14	NA	NA	CASSKSHSNQPQHF	TGTGCCAGCAGTAAATCACATAGCAATCAGCCCCAGCATTTT
TRBJ1-5	TRBV3-1/TRBV3-2	14	TRBD1	NA	CASSPGTGDQPQHF	TGTGCCAGCAGCCCCGGGACAGGGGATCAGCCCCAGCATTTT
TRBJ2-2	TRBV27	14	NA	NA	CASSLAGQTGELFF	TGTGCCAGCAGTTTAGCGGGACAGACCGGGGAGCTGTTTTTT
TRBJ1-3	TRBV9	17	NA	few	CASSVVGGGYPGNTIYF	TGTGCCAGCAGCGTAGTCGGCGGGGGATACCCTGGAAACACCATATATTTT
TRBJ1-1	TRBV5-1	14	NA	NA	CASSITTGNTEAFF	TGCGCCAGCAGCATTACTACAGGAAACACTGAAGCTTTCTTT
TRBJ1-1	TRBV20-1	13	NA	few	CSASMELNTEAFF	TGCAGTGCTAGTATGGAGCTTAACACTGAAGCTTTCTTT
TRBJ1-2	TRBV7-2	15	NA	NA	CASSLEGIDNYGYTF	TGTGCCAGCAGCTTAGAGGGGATCGACAATTATGGCTACACCTTC
TRBJ1-5	TRBV28	14	NA	NA	CASSPTVGRVPQHF	TGTGCCAGCAGTCCGACAGTGGGTCGCGTGCCCCAGCATTTT
TRBJ2-5	TRBV24-1	13	TRBD1	NA	CATNRDSEETQYF	TGTGCCACCAACCGGGACAGCGAAGAGACCCAGTACTTC
TRBJ2-5	TRBV7-2	16	TRBD2	once	CASSLTLAGEYETQYF	TGTGCCAGCAGCTTAACCCTAGCGGGGGAGTATGAGACCCAGTACTTC
TRBJ1-4	TRBV4-1	17	NA	NA	CASSQDGGIGTNEKLFF	TGCGCCAGCAGCCAAGACGGGGGGATCGGTACTAATGAAAAACTGTTTTTT
TRBJ2-2	TRBV5-4	15	NA	NA	CASSVSGGNTGELFF	TGTGCCAGCAGCGTCTCCGGGGGTAACACCGGGGAGCTGTTTTTT
TRBJ1-2	TRBV28	11	NA	NA	CASSRGYGYTF	TGTGCCAGCAGTCGCGGCTATGGCTACACCTTC
TRBJ2-7	TRBV18	14	TRBD1	NA	CASSPDRGPYEQYF	TGTGCCAGCTCACCGGACAGGGGCCCCTACGAGCAGTACTTC
TRBJ2-3	TRBV7-9	16	TRBD2	NA	CASSLGLAAMTDTQYF	TGTGCCAGCAGCCTAGGACTAGCGGCTATGACAGATACGCAGTATTTT
TRBJ2-1	TRBV3-1/TRBV3-2	13	NA	NA	CASNEKSSDEQFF	TGTGCCAGCAACGAAAAGTCGTCGGATGAGCAGTTCTTC
TRBJ1-2	TRBV28	15	NA	NA	CASSLGGRGDYGYTF	TGTGCCAGCAGTTTAGGAGGGCGCGGGGACTATGGCTACACCTTC
TRBJ2-1	TRBV15	14	NA	NA	CATSRDRGVREQFF	TGTGCCACCAGCAGAGATCGCGGGGTGCGTGAGCAGTTCTTC
TRBJ1-1	TRBV5-1	14	NA	few	CASSSTQGNTEAFF	TGCGCCAGCAGCTCTACACAGGGGAACACTGAAGCTTTCTTT
TRBJ2-4	TRBV30	17	TRBD2	NA	CAWSLGLAAGAKNIQYF	TGTGCCTGGAGTCTAGGACTAGCGGCGGGGGCCAAAAACATTCAGTACTTC
TRBJ1-3	TRBV19	14	NA	NA	CASSIDSTGNTIYF	TGTGCCAGTAGTATTGACAGCACCGGGAACACCATATATTTT
TRBJ2-3	TRBV19	14	NA	NA	CASSGLSFTDTQYF	TGTGCCAGTAGTGGACTATCTTTCACAGATACGCAGTATTTT
TRBJ2-2	TRBV4-1	16	NA	NA	CASSLSPGLNTGELFF	TGCGCCAGCAGCCTCTCACCGGGACTTAACACCGGGGAGCTGTTTTTT
TRBJ2-1	TRBV3-1/TRBV3-2	13	NA	NA	CASSQGLYNEQFF	TGTGCCAGCAGCCAAGGACTCTACAATGAGCAGTTCTTC
TRBJ1-3	TRBV10-2	17	NA	NA	CASSESMYPGRRNTIYF	TGCGCCAGCAGTGAGTCGATGTATCCAGGGCGGCGAAACACCATATATTTT
TRBJ2-5	TRBV3-1/TRBV3-2	13	NA	NA	CASSQASQETQYF	TGTGCCAGCAGCCAAGCCAGTCAAGAGACCCAGTACTTC
TRBJ2-3	TRBV5-1	17	TRBD2	NA	CASSPSPGLARTDTQYF	TGCGCCAGCAGCCCCTCTCCGGGACTAGCGCGCACAGATACGCAGTATTTT
TRBJ2-3	TRBV9	13	TRBD2	NA	CASSVDPSGTQYF	TGTGCCAGCAGCGTAGACCCTAGCGGGACGCAGTATTTT
TRBJ1-3	TRBV18	14	NA	NA	CASSPTGSGNTIYF	TGTGCCAGCTCACCTACAGGGTCGGGAAACACCATATATTTT
TRBJ2-2	TRBV7-8	16	NA	once	CASSLFGGGNTGELFF	TGTGCCAGCAGCTTATTTGGCGGAGGGAACACCGGGGAGCTGTTTTTT
TRBJ2-7	TRBV19	14	NA	NA	CASSWAPSSYEQYF	TGTGCCAGTAGTTGGGCGCCAAGCTCCTACGAGCAGTACTTC
TRBJ2-5	TRBV15	15	NA	NA	CATSREGAGWETQYF	TGTGCCACCAGCAGGGAGGGGGCAGGATGGGAGACCCAGTACTTC
TRBJ1-2	TRBV19	14	NA	NA	CASSMGQGSYGYTF	TGTGCCAGTAGTATGGGGCAGGGTAGCTATGGCTACACCTTC
TRBJ2-7	TRBV5-4	17	TRBD2	NA	CASSFRLAGEISYEQYF	TGTGCCAGCAGCTTTCGACTAGCGGGGGAGATATCCTACGAGCAGTACTTC
TRBJ2-7	TRBV6-2/TRBV6-3	16	NA	NA	CASSQPAGGILYEQYF	TGTGCCAGCAGTCAGCCAGCCGGCGGGATTTTATACGAGCAGTACTTC
TRBJ1-2	TRBV28	15	NA	NA	CASSFGSGGRYGYTF	TGTGCCAGCAGTTTTGGTTCCGGAGGCCGCTATGGCTACACCTTC
TRBJ1-2	TRBV6-5	12	NA	NA	CASSPEGDGYTF	TGTGCCAGCAGTCCAGAAGGGGATGGCTACACCTTC
TRBJ1-3	TRBV25-1	15	NA	NA	CASSDYRASGNTIYF	TGTGCCAGCAGTGATTACAGGGCGTCTGGAAACACCATATATTTT
TRBJ2-7	TRBV10-1	15	TRBD2	NA	CASSSTRTSVNEQYF	TGCGCCAGCAGTTCCACACGGACTAGCGTGAACGAGCAGTACTTC
TRBJ2-1	TRBV5-4	16	NA	NA	CASSPDISSSYNEQFF	TGTGCCAGCAGCCCGGACATTTCTAGCTCCTACAATGAGCAGTTCTTC
TRBJ2-3	TRBV6-1	16	TRBD1	NA	CASSGVTGQGEGTQYF	TGTGCCAGCAGTGGAGTAACGGGACAGGGGGAGGGTACGCAGTATTTT
TRBJ2-1	TRBV7-3	13	NA	NA	CASSLGLNNEQFF	TGTGCCAGCAGCTTGGGACTTAACAATGAGCAGTTCTTC
TRBJ1-2	TRBV5-6	15	TRBD1	once	CASSLGIRDRGSRSF	TGTGCCAGCAGCTTGGGCATCCGGGACAGGGGAAGTAGGTCCTTC
TRBJ1-6	TRBV3-1/TRBV3-2	16	NA	NA	CASSQDEQTLGSPLHF	TGTGCCAGCAGCCAAGATGAACAGACCTTGGGTTCACCCCTCCACTTT
TRBJ2-3	TRBV7-2	14	NA	NA	CASSLYPQGDTQYF	TGTGCCAGCAGCTTATACCCCCAGGGAGATACGCAGTATTTT
TRBJ1-6	TRBV7-9	14	NA	NA	CASSLDRSNSPLHF	TGTGCCAGCAGCTTAGACAGGTCCAATTCACCCCTCCACTTT
TRBJ1-6	TRBV27	14	NA	once	CASGYTLSNSPLHF	TGTGCCAGCGGCTATACACTATCCAATTCACCCCTCCACTTT
TRBJ2-7	TRBV2	18	TRBD1	NA	CASRTLRDRGLSSYEQYF	TGTGCCAGCAGGACCCTCCGGGACAGGGGGCTTTCTTCCTACGAGCAGTACTTC
TRBJ1-4	TRBV5-1	17	TRBD1	NA	CASSLGTVLTTNEKLFF	TGCGCCAGCAGCTTAGGGACAGTTTTGACAACTAATGAAAAACTGTTTTTT
TRBJ1-5	TRBV24-1	15	TRBD1	NA	CATSDGTGINQPQHF	TGTGCCACCAGTGATGGGACAGGGATCAATCAGCCCCAGCATTTT